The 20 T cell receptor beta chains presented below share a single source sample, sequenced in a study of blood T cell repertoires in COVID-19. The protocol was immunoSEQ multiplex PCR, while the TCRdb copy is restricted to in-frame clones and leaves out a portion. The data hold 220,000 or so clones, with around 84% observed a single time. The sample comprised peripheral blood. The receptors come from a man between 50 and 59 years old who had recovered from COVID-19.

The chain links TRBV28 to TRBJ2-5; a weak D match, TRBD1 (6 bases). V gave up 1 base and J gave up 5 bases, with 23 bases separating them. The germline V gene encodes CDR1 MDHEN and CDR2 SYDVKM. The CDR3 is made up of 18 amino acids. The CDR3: CASSLSPGTSNPRETQYF. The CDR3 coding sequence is TGTGCCAGCAGTTTATCCCCGGGGACAAGCAACCCCAGGGAGACCCAGTACTTC.

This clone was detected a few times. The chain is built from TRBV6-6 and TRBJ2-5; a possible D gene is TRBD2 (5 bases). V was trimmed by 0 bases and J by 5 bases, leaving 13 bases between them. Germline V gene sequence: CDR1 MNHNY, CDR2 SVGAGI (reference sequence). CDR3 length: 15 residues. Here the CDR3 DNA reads TGTGCCAGCAGTTACTCTTCTAGCCCATTGGAGACCCAGTACTTC. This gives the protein CASSYSSSPLETQYF.

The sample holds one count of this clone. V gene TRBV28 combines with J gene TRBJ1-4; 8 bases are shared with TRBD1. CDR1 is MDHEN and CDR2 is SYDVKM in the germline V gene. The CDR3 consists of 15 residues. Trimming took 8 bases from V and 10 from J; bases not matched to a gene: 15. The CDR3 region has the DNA TGTGCCAGCCTCACAACAGGGGGGTTGTCAGGAAAACTGTTTTTT. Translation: CASLTTGGLSGKLFF.

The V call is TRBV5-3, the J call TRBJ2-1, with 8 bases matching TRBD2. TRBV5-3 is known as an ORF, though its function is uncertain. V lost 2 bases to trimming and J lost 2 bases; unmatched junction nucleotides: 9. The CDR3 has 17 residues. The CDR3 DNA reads TGTGCCAGAAGCTTAGCGGGAGTTTCTGTGGCCTACAATGAGCAGTTCTTC. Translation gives CARSLAGVSVAYNEQFF.

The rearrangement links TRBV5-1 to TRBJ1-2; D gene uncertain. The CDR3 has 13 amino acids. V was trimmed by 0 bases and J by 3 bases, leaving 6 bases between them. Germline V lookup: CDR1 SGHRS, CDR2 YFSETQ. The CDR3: CASSLDPDYGYTF. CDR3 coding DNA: TGCGCCAGCAGCTTGGACCCGGACTATGGCTACACCTTC. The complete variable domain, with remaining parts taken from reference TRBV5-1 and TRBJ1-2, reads KAGVTQTPRYLIKTRGQQVTLSCSPISGHRSVSWYQQTPGQGLQFLFEYFSETQRNKGNFPGRFSGRQFSNSRSEMNVSTLELGDSALYLCASSLDPDYGYTFGSGTRLTVV.

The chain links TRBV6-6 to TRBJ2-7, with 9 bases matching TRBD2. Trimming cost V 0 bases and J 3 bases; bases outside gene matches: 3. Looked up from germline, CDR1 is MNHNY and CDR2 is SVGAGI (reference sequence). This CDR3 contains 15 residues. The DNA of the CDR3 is TGTGCCAGCAGTTACTCAGGGCGGGAGGGCTACGAGCAGTACTTC. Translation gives CASSYSGREGYEQYF.

The CDR3 nucleotides read TGTGCCAGCTCACCATCGGTCACCGGGGAGCTGTTTTTT. Its translation is CASSPSVTGELFF. The rearrangement uses TRBV18 and TRBJ2-2; D remains unclear. Germline V lookup: CDR1 KGHSH, CDR2 LQKENI. The CDR3 length is 13 residues. Trimming removed 2 bases at V and 4 bases at J, with 5 bases between.

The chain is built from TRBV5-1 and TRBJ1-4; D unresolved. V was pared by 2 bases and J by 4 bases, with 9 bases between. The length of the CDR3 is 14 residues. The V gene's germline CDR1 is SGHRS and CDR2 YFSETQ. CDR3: CASSFGRSNEKLFF. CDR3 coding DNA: TGCGCCAGCAGCTTCGGTCGGAGTAATGAAAAACTGTTTTTT. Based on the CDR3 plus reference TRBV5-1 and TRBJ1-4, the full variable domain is KAGVTQTPRYLIKTRGQQVTLSCSPISGHRSVSWYQQTPGQGLQFLFEYFSETQRNKGNFPGRFSGRQFSNSRSEMNVSTLELGDSALYLCASSFGRSNEKLFFGSGTQLSVL.

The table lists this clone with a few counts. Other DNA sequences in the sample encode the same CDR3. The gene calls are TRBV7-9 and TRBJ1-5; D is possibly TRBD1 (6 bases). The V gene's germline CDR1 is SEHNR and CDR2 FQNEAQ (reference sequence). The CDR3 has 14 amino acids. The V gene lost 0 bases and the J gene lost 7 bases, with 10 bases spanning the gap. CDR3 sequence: CASSLAGGDQPQHF. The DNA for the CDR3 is TGTGCCAGCAGCTTAGCAGGGGGAGACCAGCCCCAGCATTTT.

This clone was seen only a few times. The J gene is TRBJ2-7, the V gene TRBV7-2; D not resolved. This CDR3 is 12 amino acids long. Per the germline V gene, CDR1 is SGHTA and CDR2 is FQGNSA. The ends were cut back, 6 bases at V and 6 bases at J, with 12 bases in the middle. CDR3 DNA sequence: TGTGCCAGCAGTTTCCTCCAGCGCGAGCAGTACTTC. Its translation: CASSFLQREQYF.

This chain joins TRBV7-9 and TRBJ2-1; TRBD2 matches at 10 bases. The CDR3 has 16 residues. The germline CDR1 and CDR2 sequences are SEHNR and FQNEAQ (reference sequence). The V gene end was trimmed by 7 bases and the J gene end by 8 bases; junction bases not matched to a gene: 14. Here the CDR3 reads CASNDEAGGPGDEQFF. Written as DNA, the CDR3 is TGTGCCAGCAACGATGAAGCGGGAGGGCCGGGAGATGAGCAGTTCTTC.

The CDR3 loop is CASSPLTALSYEQYF. The CDR3 DNA follows: TGTGCCAGCAGTCCCTTGACAGCTCTGTCCTACGAGCAGTACTTC. The chain couples TRBV28 to TRBJ2-7; maybe TRBD1 (5 bases). The CDR3 spans 15 residues. V was shortened by 5 bases and J by 1 base, with 15 bases between the two germline ends. The V gene's germline CDR1 is MDHEN and CDR2 SYDVKM.

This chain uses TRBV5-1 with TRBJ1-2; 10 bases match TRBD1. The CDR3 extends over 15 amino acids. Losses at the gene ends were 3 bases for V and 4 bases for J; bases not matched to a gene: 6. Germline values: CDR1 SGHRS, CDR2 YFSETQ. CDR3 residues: CASSYGTGAGYGYTF. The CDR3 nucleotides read TGCGCCAGCAGCTACGGGACAGGGGCGGGCTATGGCTACACCTTC.

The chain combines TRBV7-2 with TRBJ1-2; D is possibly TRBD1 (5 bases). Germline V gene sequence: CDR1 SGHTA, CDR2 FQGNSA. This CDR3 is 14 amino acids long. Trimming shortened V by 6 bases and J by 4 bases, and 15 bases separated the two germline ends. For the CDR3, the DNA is TGTGCCAGCAGTTTCGACAGCGTCCCCTATGGCTACACCTTC. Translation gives CASSFDSVPYGYTF. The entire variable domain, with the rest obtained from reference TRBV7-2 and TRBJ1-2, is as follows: GAGVSQSPSNKVTEKGKDVELRCDPISGHTALYWYRQSLGQGLEFLIYFQGNSAPDKSGLPSDRFSAERTGGSVSTLTIQRTQQEDSAVYLCASSFDSVPYGYTFGSGTRLTVV.

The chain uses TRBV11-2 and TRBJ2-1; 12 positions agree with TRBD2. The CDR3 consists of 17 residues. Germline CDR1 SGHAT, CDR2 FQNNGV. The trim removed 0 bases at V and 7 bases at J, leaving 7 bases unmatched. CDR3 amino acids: CASSLDKASGRGNEQFF. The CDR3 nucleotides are TGTGCCAGCAGCTTAGATAAGGCTAGCGGGAGGGGTAATGAGCAGTTCTTC.

DNA of the CDR3: TGTGCCAGCAGCTCACCGGGACAGGGGGCGTGGGAGCAGTACTTC. It is translated as CASSSPGQGAWEQYF. The chain couples TRBV28 to TRBJ2-7, with 12 bases identical to TRBD1. The J segment lost 7 bases and the V segment lost 6 bases, leaving 10 bases of the junction unmatched. The V gene's germline CDR1 is MDHEN and CDR2 SYDVKM. The CDR3 covers 15 residues. Looking up the rest from reference TRBV28 and TRBJ2-7 gives the full variable domain: DVKVTQSSRYLVKRTGEKVFLECVQDMDHENMFWYRQDPGLGLRLIYFSYDVKMKEKGDIPEGYSVSREKKERFSLILESASTNQTSMYLCASSSPGQGAWEQYFGPGTRLTVT.

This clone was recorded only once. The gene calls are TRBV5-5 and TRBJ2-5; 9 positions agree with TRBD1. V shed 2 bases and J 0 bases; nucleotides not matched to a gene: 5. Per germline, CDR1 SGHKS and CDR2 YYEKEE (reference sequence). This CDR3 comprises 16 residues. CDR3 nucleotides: TGTGCCAGCAGCTTTACAGGGGGCAGGTACCAAGAGACCCAGTACTTC. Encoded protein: CASSFTGGRYQETQYF.

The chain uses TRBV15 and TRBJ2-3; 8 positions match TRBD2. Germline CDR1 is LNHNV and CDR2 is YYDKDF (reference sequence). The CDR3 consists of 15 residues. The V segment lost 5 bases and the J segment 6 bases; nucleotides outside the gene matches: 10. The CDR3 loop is CATSANGLAPDTQYF. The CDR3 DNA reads TGTGCCACCAGCGCAAATGGACTAGCACCCGATACGCAGTATTTT.

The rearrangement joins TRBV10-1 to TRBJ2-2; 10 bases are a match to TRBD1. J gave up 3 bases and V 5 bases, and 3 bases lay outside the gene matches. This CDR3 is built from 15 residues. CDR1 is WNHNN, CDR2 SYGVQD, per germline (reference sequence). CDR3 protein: CASSSGTGDTGELFF. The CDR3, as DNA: TGCGCCAGCAGTTCCGGGACAGGGGACACCGGGGAGCTGTTTTTT.

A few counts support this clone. In nucleotides, the CDR3 is TGTGCCAGCTCACCCCCCGGACTAGCGGGAGGGCTGAACAATGAGCAGTTCTTC. Its translation: CASSPPGLAGGLNNEQFF. The J gene is TRBJ2-1, the V gene TRBV18; 15 bases match TRBD2. V shed 3 bases, J shed 5 bases, and the junction held 8 bases outside the gene matches. The CDR3 runs 18 residues. CDR1 is KGHSH, CDR2 LQKENI, per germline.